The T cell receptor beta chain described here comes from a study of glioma-infiltrating T cells. Study observations and caveats: CDR3 overlap between tissue and blood was very small. Gliomas, especially low-grade, showed above-expected tissue-blood divergence; non-neoplastic patients showed below.

Germline trimming cut 9 bases from V and 8 bases from J; bases unmatched to any gene: 19. Germline CDR1 and CDR2: LNHDA and SQIVND (reference sequence). This CDR3 region has 16 residues. A word on this clonotype: The antigen is undetermined.

Amplification of TCR alpha and beta CDR3 regions from RNA used iRepertoire nested multiplex PCR. Input was roughly 100-450 ng of tissue mRNA or PBMC total RNA. MiXCR, applied by TCRdb to the multiplex PCR reads, yields one record per CDR3 protein. This table holds 150,000 or so distinct CDR3 sequences, 35% to 50% found once. The sequencing input was glioma tissue, nonneoplastic brain tissue, or PBMCs (not recorded which). The clonotype was recovered from a human donor with low-grade glioma or glioblastoma, undergoing nonglioma brain surgery, or in good health (not recorded which). This rearrangement joins TRBV19 to TRBJ2-1; TRBD2 agrees at 7 bases. The CDR3 region has the DNA TGTGCCAGCTCCGGGGGGTTGGTAGCGAGATGGGATGAGCAGTTCTTC. It yields the protein CASSGGLVARWDEQFF. Using reference TRBV19 and TRBJ2-1 for the parts outside the CDR3, the full variable domain is DGGITQSPKYLFRKEGQNVTLSCEQNLNHDAMYWYRQDPGQGLRLIYYSQIVNDFQKGDIAEGYSVSREKKESFPLTVTSAQKNPTAFYLCASSGGLVARWDEQFFGPGTRLTVL.